The 27 T cell receptor beta chains presented below share a single source sample, sequenced in a study of technical replicates of blood from a few donors. Using immunoSEQ multiplex PCR, the repertoire was profiled, and TCRdb retains in-frame clones only, with some absent. Of 65,000 to 90,000 clones in the sample, under 99% were seen once. The sequenced sample was T cells isolated from PBMCs. The receptors come from a human donor in good health.

The chain joins TRBV27 to TRBJ2-5, with TRBD1 matching 8 bases. Germline loops: CDR1 MNHEY, CDR2 SMNVEV (reference sequence). The V and J ends lost 6 bases and 5 bases, in that order; junction bases with no gene match: 14. This CDR3 has 16 amino acids. Here the CDR3 reads CASRERTGKGRETQYF. For the CDR3, the DNA is TGTGCCAGCAGGGAAAGGACAGGGAAGGGGAGGGAGACCCAGTACTTC.

The chain combines TRBV7-6 with TRBJ2-7; 9 nucleotides align to TRBD1. CDR1 is SGHVS, CDR2 FNYEAQ, per germline. The CDR3 consists of 15 residues. The CDR3 DNA is TGTGCTAACAGGGGGCTGGAGGGATCCTCCTACGAGCAGTACTTC. Its translation is CANRGLEGSSYEQYF.

The chain uses TRBV4-3 and TRBJ2-3; D ambiguous. The germline gives CDR1 LGHNA, CDR2 YSLEER. Trimming took off 0 bases at V and 2 bases at J, with 12 bases between the two ends. CDR3 length: 16 amino acids. The CDR3 reads CASSQESASATDTQYF. CDR3 sequence (DNA): TGCGCCAGCAGCCAAGAGTCTGCGAGCGCCACAGATACGCAGTATTTT.

The chain has TRBV7-3 and TRBJ2-7; weak D call: TRBD1 (5 bases). Germline loops: CDR1 SGHTA, CDR2 FQGTGA. The CDR3 sequence is 13 residues long. Trimming pared 6 bases from V and 1 base from J, leaving 10 bases between. The CDR3 protein is CASSSDTSYEQYF. In nucleotides, the CDR3 is TGTGCCAGCAGTTCGGACACTTCCTACGAGCAGTACTTC.

The chain uses TRBV19 and TRBJ1-2; 7 nucleotides match TRBD1. Trimming cost V 2 bases and J 8 bases; bases outside gene matches: 14. The length of the CDR3 is 16 residues. Germline CDR1 and CDR2: LNHDA and SQIVND (reference sequence). CDR3 sequence (DNA): TGTGCCAGTAGTATATCCCAAAACCCGACAGGGAGAGGCTACACCTTC. Translating it yields CASSISQNPTGRGYTF.

The genes are TRBV7-2 and TRBJ2-1; TRBD2 might be the D (6 bases). CDR3 length equals 14 residues. Germline V gives CDR1 SGHTA, CDR2 FQGNSA. Trimming removed 7 bases at V and 4 bases at J, with 14 bases between. The CDR3: CASTPTRTYNEQFF. CDR3 coding DNA: TGTGCCAGCACCCCGACTAGGACTTACAATGAGCAGTTCTTC.

This chain joins TRBV9 and TRBJ2-7; 12 nucleotides agree with TRBD2. The CDR3 has 16 residues. The germline V gene encodes CDR1 SGDLS and CDR2 YYNGEE. J lost 7 bases, V lost 0 bases, and 8 bases had no gene match. The CDR3 sequence: CASSVALAGGPREQYF. The CDR3 bases are TGTGCCAGCAGCGTAGCCCTAGCGGGAGGGCCGAGGGAGCAGTACTTC.

This chain joins TRBV6-6 and TRBJ1-1; D ambiguous. CDR3 size: 11 residues. CDR1 is MNHNY and CDR2 is SVGAGI in the germline V gene (reference sequence). V was pared by 6 bases and J by 6 bases, with 8 bases between. The CDR3 spells CASRQIAEAFF. For the CDR3, the DNA is TGTGCCAGCAGACAGATCGCTGAAGCTTTCTTT.

The V gene is TRBV5-1, the J gene TRBJ2-1; D not resolved. The CDR3 extends over 13 amino acids. The V end lost 0 bases, the J end lost 8 bases, and 9 bases lay between the germline ends. Germline V lookup: CDR1 SGHRS, CDR2 YFSETQ. The CDR3 here is CASSLAKAYEQFF. The CDR3 DNA reads as TGCGCCAGCAGCTTGGCCAAAGCCTATGAGCAGTTCTTC. Based on the CDR3 plus reference TRBV5-1 and TRBJ2-1, the full variable domain is KAGVTQTPRYLIKTRGQQVTLSCSPISGHRSVSWYQQTPGQGLQFLFEYFSETQRNKGNFPGRFSGRQFSNSRSEMNVSTLELGDSALYLCASSLAKAYEQFFGPGTRLTVL.

This chain joins TRBV10-1 and TRBJ2-7; weak D call: TRBD2 (6 bases). The V and J ends lost 5 bases and 7 bases respectively, with 15 bases between them. The CDR3 runs 13 residues. Germline V gives CDR1 WNHNN, CDR2 SYGVQD (reference sequence). In DNA, the CDR3 is TGCGCCAGCAGTTTCGGGGGAGTCGGTGAGCAGTACTTC. Protein: CASSFGGVGEQYF.

This chain links TRBV30 with TRBJ2-3; weak D call: TRBD1 (5 bases). V was pared by 4 bases and J by 4 bases, with 15 bases between. The CDR3 is made up of 14 amino acids. Germline CDR1 reads GTSNPN; CDR2 reads SVGIG (reference sequence). The DNA of the CDR3 is TGTGCCTGGAATATACAGGCCGACGCAGATACGCAGTATTTT. This gives the protein CAWNIQADADTQYF.

The rearrangement joins TRBV27 to TRBJ2-3; TRBD1 aligns across 7 bases. The length of the CDR3 is 14 residues. The J segment lost 5 bases and the V segment lost 4 bases, leaving 6 bases of the junction unmatched. Germline-derived CDR1 and CDR2 are MNHEY and SMNVEV (reference sequence). In DNA, the CDR3 is TGTGCCAGCAGTTCCCGACAGGGAGTAGATACGCAGTATTTT. Protein: CASSSRQGVDTQYF.

The V call is TRBV6-5, the J call TRBJ1-5; 7 bases agree with TRBD1. The V gene's germline CDR1 is MNHEY and CDR2 SVGAGI. The CDR3 consists of 15 residues. After removal of 6 bases from V and 1 base from J, the junction contained 6 bases not matched to a gene. The CDR3 nucleotides read TGTGCCAGCAGGGTCTTACAGGGGAGCAATCAGCCCCAGCATTTT. Amino acids: CASRVLQGSNQPQHF.

As for this clone: Other DNA sequences from this sample encode an identical CDR3 as well. This chain joins TRBV9 and TRBJ2-7; TRBD2 might be the D (6 bases). The CDR3 runs to 14 residues. Per the germline V gene, CDR1 is SGDLS and CDR2 is YYNGEE. The V and J ends lost 2 bases and 3 bases respectively, with 12 bases between them. The CDR3 nucleotides are TGTGCCAGCAGCGTTGGCGGGACTGGCTACGAGCAGTACTTC. The encoded protein is CASSVGGTGYEQYF.

This clone was detected once. This chain's CDR3 is CARLQGVQETQYF. The CDR3 region has the DNA TGTGCCAGACTACAGGGGGTCCAAGAGACCCAGTACTTC. This chain connects TRBV19 to TRBJ2-5, with 8 nucleotides matching TRBD1. Germline trimming cut 9 bases from V and 1 base from J; bases unmatched to any gene: 4. The germline V gene encodes CDR1 LNHDA and CDR2 SQIVND (reference sequence). The length of the CDR3 is 13 residues.

This clone was detected only once. The V and J genes are TRBV28 and TRBJ2-7; D is possibly TRBD1 (6 bases). With 5 bases removed from V and 6 bases from J, the gap between germline ends came to 17 bases. The CDR3 consists of 14 residues. Germline CDR1 MDHEN, CDR2 SYDVKM. This CDR3 reads CASSLTRQALEQYF. The CDR3 DNA follows: TGTGCCAGCAGTCTCACCAGACAGGCACTCGAGCAGTACTTC.

The chain carries TRBV19 and TRBJ2-3, with D unresolved. The CDR3 sequence is 13 residues long. Trimming stripped 4 bases from V and 0 bases from J, with 5 bases between. Per the germline V gene, CDR1 is LNHDA and CDR2 is SQIVND (reference sequence). CDR3 in amino acids: CASSTTSTDTQYF. CDR3 in DNA: TGTGCCAGTAGTACAACTAGCACAGATACGCAGTATTTT.

This rearrangement joins TRBV6-1 to TRBJ2-1, with D possibly TRBD2 on 5 matching bases. The V end lost 3 bases, the J end lost 3 bases, and 15 bases lay between the germline ends. The CDR3 has 16 residues. Germline-derived CDR1 and CDR2 are MNHNS and SASEGT. CDR3 region: CASSDFGQDFYNEQFF. CDR3 coding DNA: TGTGCCAGCAGTGACTTTGGGCAGGACTTCTACAATGAGCAGTTCTTC.

The chain recombines TRBV4-1 with TRBJ2-1; D unclear. CDR3 length: 13 amino acids. V lost 1 base and J 10 bases, leaving 11 bases between the germline ends. The germline V gene has CDR1 MGHRA and CDR2 YSYEKL. The CDR3 nucleotides are TGCGCCAGCAGCCAAGGTCAGGTGGGCGAGCAGTTCTTC. It is translated as CASSQGQVGEQFF.

The chain links TRBV6-5 to TRBJ1-2, with 9 bases lining up with TRBD1. This CDR3 region has 11 residues. The junction had 5 bases not matched to a gene; V was cut back by 10 bases and J by 8 bases. The germline V gene encodes CDR1 MNHEY and CDR2 SVGAGI. The CDR3 spells CATGTGQGYTF. The CDR3 nucleotides read TGTGCCACGGGGACAGGGCAGGGCTACACCTTC.

This clone has a single count. V gene TRBV19 combines with J gene TRBJ2-1; 12 bases fit TRBD2. The CDR3 consists of 16 residues. Losses at the gene ends were 3 bases for V and 6 bases for J; bases not matched to a gene: 6. CDR1 LNHDA and CDR2 SQIVND come from the germline V gene (reference sequence). CDR3 DNA sequence: TGTGCCAGTAGTATCCTAGCGGGAGGGCACTCCAATGAGCAGTTCTTC. As protein: CASSILAGGHSNEQFF.

V usage is TRBV28 and J usage is TRBJ2-1; tentatively, D is TRBD2 (5 bases). The V end was cut by 5 bases, the J end by 3 bases, with 14 bases between. CDR3 length: 15 amino acids. Per germline, CDR1 MDHEN and CDR2 SYDVKM. CDR3 loop: CASSTKGVVYNEQFF. In DNA form, the CDR3 reads TGTGCCAGCAGTACGAAGGGAGTTGTCTACAATGAGCAGTTCTTC.

This chain joins TRBV21-1 and TRBJ1-1. TRBV21-1 is noted as a pseudogene. The CDR3 has 15 amino acids. CDR3 coding DNA: TGTGCCAGCAGCAAAGGAATAGTGATGAACACTGAAGCTTTCTTT. Its translation: CASSKGIVMNTEAFF.

The chain is built from TRBV7-9 and TRBJ2-3; D gene uncertain. The CDR3 totals 15 residues. V lost 1 base, J lost 2 bases, and 10 bases lay in between. The germline V gene encodes CDR1 SEHNR and CDR2 FQNEAQ (reference sequence). The CDR3 is CASSLGDLFTDTQYF. The CDR3, as DNA: TGTGCCAGCAGCTTAGGAGATCTCTTCACAGATACGCAGTATTTT.

This chain joins TRBV25-1 and TRBJ1-4; a possible D gene is TRBD1 (5 bases). Trimming took 4 bases from V and 0 from J, leaving 9 bases between them. Germline V gives CDR1 MGHDK, CDR2 SYGVNS. The CDR3 totals 15 residues. The CDR3 spells CASSVQGTTNEKLFF. DNA for the CDR3: TGTGCCAGCAGTGTCCAGGGCACAACTAATGAAAAACTGTTTTTT.

The rearrangement uses TRBV4-2 and TRBJ2-7; 8 nucleotides align to TRBD1. The germline CDR1 and CDR2 sequences are LGHNA and YNFKEQ. This CDR3 has 12 amino acids. Trimming cost V 3 bases and J 9 bases; bases outside gene matches: 4. The CDR3 nucleotides are TGTGCCAGCAGCCAGGACAGGGAACGGCAGTACTTC. It yields the protein CASSQDRERQYF.

The CDR3 DNA is TGTGCCAGCAGCCCACTCATGAACACTGAAGCTTTCTTT. This translates into CASSPLMNTEAFF. The rearrangement uses TRBV5-4 and TRBJ1-1; D gene ambiguous. The length of the CDR3 is 13 residues. CDR1 and CDR2 (germline): SGHNT, YYREEE (reference sequence). V lost 4 bases, J lost 0 bases, and 7 bases lay in between.